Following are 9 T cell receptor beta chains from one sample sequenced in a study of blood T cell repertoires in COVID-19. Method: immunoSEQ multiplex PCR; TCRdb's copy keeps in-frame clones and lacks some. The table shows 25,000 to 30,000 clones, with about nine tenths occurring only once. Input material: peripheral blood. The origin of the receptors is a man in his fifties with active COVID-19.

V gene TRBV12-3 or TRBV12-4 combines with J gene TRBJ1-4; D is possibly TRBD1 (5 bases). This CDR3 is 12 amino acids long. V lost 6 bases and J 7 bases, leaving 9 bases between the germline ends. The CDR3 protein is CASRGRGEKLFF. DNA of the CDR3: TGTGCCAGCAGGGGGCGAGGTGAAAAACTGTTTTTT.

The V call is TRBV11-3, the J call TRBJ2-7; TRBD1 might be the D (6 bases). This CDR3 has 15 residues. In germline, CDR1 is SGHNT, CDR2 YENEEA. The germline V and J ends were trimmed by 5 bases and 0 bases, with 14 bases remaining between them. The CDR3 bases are TGTGCCAGCAGCCCTAGGGGGACCTCCTCCTACGAGCAGTACGTC. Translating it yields CASSPRGTSSYEQYV.

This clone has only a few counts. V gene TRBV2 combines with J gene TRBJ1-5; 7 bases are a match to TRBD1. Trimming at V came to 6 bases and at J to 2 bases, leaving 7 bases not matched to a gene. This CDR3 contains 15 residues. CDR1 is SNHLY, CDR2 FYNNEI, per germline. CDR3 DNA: TGTGCCAGCAGGACAGGGTCTGGGGGCAATCAGCCCCAGCATTTT. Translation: CASRTGSGGNQPQHF.

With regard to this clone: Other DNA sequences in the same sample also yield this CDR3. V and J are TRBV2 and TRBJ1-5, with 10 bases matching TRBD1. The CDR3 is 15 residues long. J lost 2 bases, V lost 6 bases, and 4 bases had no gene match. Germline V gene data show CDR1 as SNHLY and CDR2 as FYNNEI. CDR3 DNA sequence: TGTGCCAGCAGGGAGACAGGGGGCGGCAATCAGCCCCAGCATTTT. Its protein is CASRETGGGNQPQHF.

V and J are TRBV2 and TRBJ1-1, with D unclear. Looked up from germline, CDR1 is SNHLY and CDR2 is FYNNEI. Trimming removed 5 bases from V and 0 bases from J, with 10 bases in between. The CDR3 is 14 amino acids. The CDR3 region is CASSWAAVNTEAFF. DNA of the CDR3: TGTGCCAGCAGTTGGGCAGCCGTGAACACTGAAGCTTTCTTT.

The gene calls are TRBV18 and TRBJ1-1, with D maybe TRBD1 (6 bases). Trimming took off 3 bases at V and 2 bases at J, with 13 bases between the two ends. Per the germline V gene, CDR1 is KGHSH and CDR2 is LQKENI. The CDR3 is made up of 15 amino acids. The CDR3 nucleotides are TGTGCCAGCTCACCGGATCCACAGGGTAACACTGAAGCTTTCTTT. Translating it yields CASSPDPQGNTEAFF.

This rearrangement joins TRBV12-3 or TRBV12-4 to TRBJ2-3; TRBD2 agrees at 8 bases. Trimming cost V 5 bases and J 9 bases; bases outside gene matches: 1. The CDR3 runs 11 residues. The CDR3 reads CASSREGTQYF. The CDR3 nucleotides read TGTGCCAGCAGTCGGGAGGGGACGCAGTATTTT.

CDR3 sequence reads: CASSETSGTDTQYF. The CDR3 DNA follows: TGTGCCAGCAGCGAAACTAGCGGCACAGATACGCAGTATTTT. This chain joins TRBV9 and TRBJ2-3; TRBD2 agrees at 7 bases. Germline V gene sequence: CDR1 SGDLS, CDR2 YYNGEE. After removal of 3 bases from V and 1 base from J, the junction contained 2 bases not matched to a gene. This CDR3 is built from 14 residues.

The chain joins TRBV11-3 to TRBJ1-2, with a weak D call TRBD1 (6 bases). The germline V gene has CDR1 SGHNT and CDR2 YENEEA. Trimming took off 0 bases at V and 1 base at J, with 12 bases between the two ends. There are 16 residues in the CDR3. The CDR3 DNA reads TGTGCCAGCAGCTTAGAAGGCAGGGGCGGTAACTATGGCTACACCTTC. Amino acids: CASSLEGRGGNYGYTF.